The 3 T cell receptor beta chains below were found in one sample sequenced in a study of blood T cell repertoires in COVID-19. The table came from immunoSEQ multiplex PCR; TCRdb's copy has only in-frame clones and leaves some out. This sample has about 300,000 clones, with 87% found just once. Sequenced sample: peripheral blood. Receptor source: a man between 18 and 35 years old with active or convalescent COVID-19.

The chain couples TRBV10-2 to TRBJ2-3; 7 bases map to TRBD2. Trimming took 6 bases from V and 3 from J; bases not matched to a gene: 12. The CDR3 loop spans 16 amino acids. Per germline, CDR1 WSHSY and CDR2 SAAADI. The CDR3 DNA reads as TGCGCCAGCAGCCCCCCTCGCGGGAGCGGTACAGATACGCAGTATTTT. Its translation: CASSPPRGSGTDTQYF.

DNA of the CDR3: TGTGCCAGCAGTAAACAGGGGCCTACCTACGAGCAGTACTTC. It encodes CASSKQGPTYEQYF. The V call is TRBV6-5, the J call TRBJ2-7; 7 bases map to TRBD1. CDR3 size: 14 residues. Germline trimming cut 5 bases from V and 2 bases from J; bases unmatched to any gene: 6. Germline V gene lookup returns CDR1 MNHEY and CDR2 SVGAGI.

The chain combines TRBV28 with TRBJ2-7; TRBD2 agrees at 7 bases. J lost 2 bases, V lost 6 bases, and 7 bases had no gene match. This CDR3 comprises 14 residues. In germline, CDR1 is MDHEN, CDR2 SYDVKM. CDR3 sequence reads: CASRSGGRAYEQYF. The CDR3, as DNA: TGTGCCAGCAGGTCGGGAGGAAGAGCCTACGAGCAGTACTTC.